The clone carrying this T cell receptor beta chain was observed many times. This sample is part of a study of T cells in Graves' hyperthyroidism and ophthalmopathy. The overall study: Before treatment of any kind, peripheral blood was taken at initial diagnosis.

RNA transcripts were the template for amplifying TCR beta CDR3 regions. Primed by the HTBI set, a first-round RT-PCR was run on the TCR CDR3. TCRdb reprocessed the multiplex PCR reads via MiXCR and lists one record per CDR3 protein. Of about 350,000 distinct CDR3 sequences detected, approximately 15% appear once; the ten largest clones hold roughly 25%. CDR1 is SEHNR, CDR2 FQNEAQ, per germline (reference sequence). This CDR3 is built from 17 residues. Trimming shortened V by 1 base and J by 1 base, and 11 bases separated the two germline ends. The source is a woman younger than 45 with Graves' hyperthyroidism. This chain links TRBV7-9 with TRBJ2-6; no definite D call. The sequenced sample was blood. CDR3 coding DNA: TGTGCCAGCAGCTTAGTCGCCTCGCTATCTGGGGCCAACGTCCTGACTTTC. This gives the protein CASSLVASLSGANVLTF.